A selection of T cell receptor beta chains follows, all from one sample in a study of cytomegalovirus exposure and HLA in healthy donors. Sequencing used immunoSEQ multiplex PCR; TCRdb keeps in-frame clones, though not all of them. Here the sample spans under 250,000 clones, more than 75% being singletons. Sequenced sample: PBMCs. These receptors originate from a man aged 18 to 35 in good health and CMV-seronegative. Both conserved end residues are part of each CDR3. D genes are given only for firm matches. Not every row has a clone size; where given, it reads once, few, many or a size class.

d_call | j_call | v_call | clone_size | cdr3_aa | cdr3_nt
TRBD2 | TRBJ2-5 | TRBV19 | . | CASSMGLAGGQETQYF | TGTGCCAGTAGTATGGGGCTAGCGGGGGGACAAGAGACCCAGTACTTC
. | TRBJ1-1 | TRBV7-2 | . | CASFPPRGRTEAFF | TGTGCCAGCTTCCCACCCAGGGGACGGACTGAAGCTTTCTTT
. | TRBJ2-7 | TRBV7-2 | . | CASSRLVENHEQYF | TGTGCCAGCAGCCGACTGGTGGAGAACCACGAGCAGTACTTC
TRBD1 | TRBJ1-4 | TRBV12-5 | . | CASGLVPGGQGGRTLEKLFF | TGTGCTAGTGGTTTGGTACCGGGTGGGCAGGGGGGAAGGACCCTGGAAAAACTGTTTTTT
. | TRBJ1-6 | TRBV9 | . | CASSVSVYNSPLHF | TGTGCCAGCAGCGTCTCAGTCTATAATTCACCCCTCCACTTT
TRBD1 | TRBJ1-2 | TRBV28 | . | CASSSVGQGARGSGYTF | TGTGCCAGCAGTTCAGTAGGACAGGGGGCGCGAGGGAGCGGCTACACCTTC
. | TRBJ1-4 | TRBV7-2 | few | CASRDAGSLNEKLFF | TGTGCCAGCAGAGATGCAGGGTCACTTAATGAAAAACTGTTTTTT
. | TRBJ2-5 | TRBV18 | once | CASSPQGKETQYF | TGTGCCAGCTCACCGCAGGGTAAAGAGACCCAGTACTTC
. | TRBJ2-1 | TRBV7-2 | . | CASSPTRLVPFNEQFF | TGTGCCAGCAGCCCCACTAGGTTAGTACCGTTCAATGAGCAGTTCTTC
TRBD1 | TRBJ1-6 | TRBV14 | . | CASSPGTVFYSPLHF | TGTGCCAGCAGCCCCGGGACAGTCTTTTATTCACCCCTCCACTTT
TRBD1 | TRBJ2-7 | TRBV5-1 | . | CASSQGQAIGEQYF | TGCGCCAGCAGCCAGGGACAGGCGATCGGGGAGCAGTACTTC
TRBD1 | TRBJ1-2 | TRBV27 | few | CASCRDSQAYGYTF | TGTGCCAGTTGCCGGGACAGCCAAGCCTATGGCTACACCTTC
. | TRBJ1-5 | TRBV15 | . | CATSREGVQPQHF | TGTGCCACCAGCAGAGAAGGGGTCCAGCCCCAGCATTTT
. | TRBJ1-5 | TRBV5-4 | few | CASSPDGAGQPQHF | TGTGCCAGCAGCCCGGATGGGGCAGGGCAGCCCCAGCATTTT
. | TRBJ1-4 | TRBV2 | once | CASRGGEVKLFF | TGTGCCAGTCGGGGTGGGGAGGTGAAACTGTTTTTT
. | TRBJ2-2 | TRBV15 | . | CATSRGGFGSGELFF | TGTGCCACCAGCAGAGGGGGCTTCGGCTCCGGGGAGCTGTTTTTT